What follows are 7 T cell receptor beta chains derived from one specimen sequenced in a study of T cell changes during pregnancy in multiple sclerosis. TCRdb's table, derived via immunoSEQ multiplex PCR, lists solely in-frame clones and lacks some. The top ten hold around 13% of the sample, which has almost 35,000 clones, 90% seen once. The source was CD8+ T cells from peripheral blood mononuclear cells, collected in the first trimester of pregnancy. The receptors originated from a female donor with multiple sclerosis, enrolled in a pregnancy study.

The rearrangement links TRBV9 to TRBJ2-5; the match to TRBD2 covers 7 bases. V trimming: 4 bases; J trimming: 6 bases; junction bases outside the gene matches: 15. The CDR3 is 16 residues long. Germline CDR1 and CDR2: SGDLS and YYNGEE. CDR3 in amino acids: CASSPPPAGQQQTQYF. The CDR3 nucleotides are TGTGCCAGCAGCCCCCCCCCAGCGGGGCAACAACAGACCCAGTACTTC.

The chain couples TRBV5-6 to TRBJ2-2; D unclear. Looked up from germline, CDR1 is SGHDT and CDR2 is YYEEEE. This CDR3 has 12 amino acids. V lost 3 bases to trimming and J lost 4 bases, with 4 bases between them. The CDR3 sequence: CASSSGTGELFF. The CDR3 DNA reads TGTGCCAGCAGCTCGGGCACCGGGGAGCTGTTTTTT.

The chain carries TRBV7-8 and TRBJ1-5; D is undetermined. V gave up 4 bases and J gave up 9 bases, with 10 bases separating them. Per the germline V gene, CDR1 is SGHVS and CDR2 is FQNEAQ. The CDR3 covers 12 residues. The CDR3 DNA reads TGTGCCAGCAGCTCAACAGCAGGGCCCCAGCATTTT. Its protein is CASSSTAGPQHF.

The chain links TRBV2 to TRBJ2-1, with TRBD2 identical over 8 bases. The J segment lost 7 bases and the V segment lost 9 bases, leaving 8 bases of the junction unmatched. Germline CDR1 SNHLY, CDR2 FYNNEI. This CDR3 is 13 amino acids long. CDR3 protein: CARGTSMANEQFF. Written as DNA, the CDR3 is TGTGCCAGGGGGACTAGTATGGCGAATGAGCAGTTCTTC. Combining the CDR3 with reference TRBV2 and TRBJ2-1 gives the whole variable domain EPEVTQTPSHQVTQMGQEVILRCVPISNHLYFYWYRQILGQKVEFLVSFYNNEISEKSEIFDDQFSVERPDGSNFTLKIRSTKLEDSAMYFCARGTSMANEQFFGPGTRLTVL.

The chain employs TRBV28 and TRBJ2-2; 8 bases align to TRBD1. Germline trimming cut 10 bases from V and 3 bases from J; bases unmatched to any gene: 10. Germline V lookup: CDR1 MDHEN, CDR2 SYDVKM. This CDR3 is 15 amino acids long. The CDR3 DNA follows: TGTGCCACCCTAACAGGACAGGGTCACACCGGGGAGCTGTTTTTT. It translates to CATLTGQGHTGELFF.

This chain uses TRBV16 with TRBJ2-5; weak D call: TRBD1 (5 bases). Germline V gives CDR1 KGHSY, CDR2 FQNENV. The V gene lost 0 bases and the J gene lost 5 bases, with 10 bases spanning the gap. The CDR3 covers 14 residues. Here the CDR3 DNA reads TGTGCCAGCAGCCAATCGCCAGGGTTGGAGACCCAGTACTTC. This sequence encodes CASSQSPGLETQYF.

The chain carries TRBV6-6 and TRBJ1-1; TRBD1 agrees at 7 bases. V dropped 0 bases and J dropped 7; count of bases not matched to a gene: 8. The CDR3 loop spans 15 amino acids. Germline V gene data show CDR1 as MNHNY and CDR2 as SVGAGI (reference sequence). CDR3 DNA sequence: TGTGCCAGCAGTTACTCCGTTGGGACAGCAAGTGAAGCTTTCTTT. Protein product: CASSYSVGTASEAFF.